The next 14 T cell receptor beta chains were all read from a single sample in a study of Ad26.COV2.S vaccination and SARS-CoV-2 variants. Specified treatment: roughly 18 received Ad26.COV2.S at low or high dose, single or two shots; about five received placebo; per-sample allocation not given. The samples were gathered on day 63 after the first injection of vaccine or placebo. Libraries were prepared by immunoSEQ multiplex PCR; TCRdb keeps only in-frame clonotypes and omits some of them. The repertoire includes 300,000 to 400,000 clones, approximately 81% of them detected once, and 3% to 4% sits in the top ten. The sequencing used peripheral blood, collected in a trial of Ad26.COV2.S vaccine versus placebo. The receptor set was obtained from a person between 18 and 59 years old who received the Ad26.COV2.S COVID-19 vaccine or a placebo.

The rearrangement links TRBV7-6 to TRBJ2-1, with no clear D. Looked up from germline, CDR1 is SGHVS and CDR2 is FNYEAQ. V lost 1 base, J lost 6 bases, and 10 bases lay in between. This CDR3 region has 14 residues. The CDR3 is CASSLVFWGNEQFF. In nucleotides, the CDR3 is TGTGCCAGCAGCTTAGTTTTCTGGGGCAATGAGCAGTTCTTC. Full variable domain (missing parts from reference TRBV7-6 and TRBJ2-1): GAGVSQSPRYKVTKRGQDVALRCDPISGHVSLYWYRQALGQGPEFLTYFNYEAQQDKSGLPNDRFSAERPEGSISTLTIQRTEQRDSAMYRCASSLVFWGNEQFFGPGTRLTVL.

This chain links TRBV5-1 with TRBJ2-1; 9 positions agree with TRBD2. CDR1 SGHRS and CDR2 YFSETQ come from the germline V gene. This CDR3 comprises 13 residues. The V and J ends lost 4 bases and 7 bases, in that order; junction bases with no gene match: 3. The CDR3 nucleotides read TGCGCCAGCAGCACCCTAGCGGGGAATGAGCAGTTCTTC. Translated: CASSTLAGNEQFF.

The chain recombines TRBV19 with TRBJ1-6, with TRBD1 matching 8 bases. The V segment lost 8 bases and the J segment 7 bases; nucleotides outside the gene matches: 4. CDR3 size: 13 residues. CDR1 is LNHDA and CDR2 is SQIVND in the germline V gene (reference sequence). CDR3 region: CASSDRGNSPLHF. The CDR3 bases are TGTGCCAGTTCTGACAGGGGAAATTCACCCCTCCACTTT.

The chain carries TRBV28 and TRBJ2-1; 7 positions match TRBD2. CDR3 size: 14 residues. In germline, CDR1 is MDHEN, CDR2 SYDVKM. V was pared by 5 bases and J by 3 bases, with 4 bases of the junction left unmatched. CDR3 residues: CASSGGGGYNEQFF. The CDR3 bases are TGTGCCAGCAGTGGGGGGGGAGGCTACAATGAGCAGTTCTTC.

This sequence joins TRBV3-1 (or the pseudogene TRBV3-2) and TRBJ2-2; D is unclear. The CDR3 spans 14 residues. CDR1 is LGHDT and CDR2 is YNNKEL in the germline V gene (reference sequence). V lost 1 base and J lost 4, with 7 bases in between. The DNA for the CDR3 is TGTGCCAGCAGCCAAGTAACGGGCACCGGGGAGCTGTTTTTT. It encodes CASSQVTGTGELFF.

The count of this clone is one. The chain couples TRBV10-1 to TRBJ2-2; D gene ambiguous. The germline V and J ends were trimmed by 2 bases and 1 base, with 5 bases remaining between them. Germline CDR1 reads WNHNN; CDR2 reads SYGVQD (reference sequence). The CDR3 runs 14 residues. The CDR3 nucleotides are TGCGCCAGCAGTGAGGCGAAGAACACCGGGGAGCTGTTTTTT. Amino acid sequence: CASSEAKNTGELFF.

V usage is TRBV5-6 and J usage is TRBJ1-6; D not certain. Trimming stripped 5 bases from V and 1 base from J, with 7 bases between. This CDR3 spans 14 amino acids. CDR1 SGHDT and CDR2 YYEEEE come from the germline V gene. In DNA form, the CDR3 reads TGTGCCAGCAGGGGATGGTCCTATAATTCACCCCTCCACTTT. As protein: CASRGWSYNSPLHF.

V and J are TRBV6-2 or TRBV6-3 and TRBJ2-7; 11 bases map to TRBD2. After removal of 5 bases from V and 6 bases from J, the junction contained 9 bases not matched to a gene. Germline CDR1 and CDR2: MNHEY and SVGEGT. The CDR3 runs 15 residues. DNA of the CDR3: TGTGCCAGCAGTCCCCATAGCGGGAGGGGCCTCGAGCAGTACTTC. This sequence encodes CASSPHSGRGLEQYF.

This chain connects TRBV15 to TRBJ2-7, with 7 bases identical to TRBD1. The CDR3 contains 14 residues. Unmatched junction bases numbered 8, after V lost 9 bases and J lost 0 bases. CDR1 and CDR2 from the germline V gene are LNHNV and YYDKDF (reference sequence). The chain's CDR3 is CATQGDKPSYEQYF. CDR3 DNA: TGTGCCACTCAGGGGGACAAACCCTCCTACGAGCAGTACTTC.

The CDR3 coding sequence is TGCGCCAGCAGCCAAGACAGGGTCACAGGTAACGAGCAGTACTTC. It translates to CASSQDRVTGNEQYF. The chain uses TRBV4-3 and TRBJ2-7, with a weak D call TRBD1 (5 bases). CDR3 length equals 15 residues. V was shortened by 0 bases and J by 5 bases, with 14 bases between the two germline ends. CDR1 LGHNA and CDR2 YSLEER come from the germline V gene.

The rearrangement joins TRBV7-2 to TRBJ1-2; perhaps TRBD1 as D (5 bases). This CDR3 contains 13 residues. Germline V gene data show CDR1 as SGHTA and CDR2 as FQGNSA. V was trimmed by 5 bases and J by 8 bases, leaving 15 bases between them. The CDR3 DNA follows: TGTGCCAGCAGCATAGGGACGGCGGGGGGCTACACCTTC. Translation: CASSIGTAGGYTF.

V usage is TRBV2 and J usage is TRBJ1-3; no firm D call. The CDR3 sequence is 13 residues long. Germline CDR1 reads SNHLY; CDR2 reads FYNNEI. Trimming removed 7 bases at V and 0 bases at J, with 7 bases between. In DNA, the CDR3 is TGTGCCAGCACCAGGTTCTCTGGAAACACCATATATTTT. Encoded protein: CASTRFSGNTIYF.

This chain uses TRBV29-1 with TRBJ2-1; a possible D gene is TRBD2 (6 bases). Germline V gives CDR1 SQVTM, CDR2 ANQGSEA. With 3 bases removed from V and 10 bases from J, the gap between germline ends came to 22 bases. CDR3 size: 15 residues. The CDR3 sequence: CSVEYRPGVRLEQFF. The CDR3 nucleotides read TGCAGCGTTGAGTATCGACCGGGAGTACGGTTGGAGCAGTTCTTC.

This sequence joins TRBV19 and TRBJ2-5, with D possibly matching TRBD1 (6 bases). The CDR3 is made up of 14 amino acids. Germline loops: CDR1 LNHDA, CDR2 SQIVND (reference sequence). V shed 9 bases and J shed 5 bases, with 19 bases lying between them. The CDR3 DNA reads as TGTGCCAGCGATCAGACAGGTCATGGGGAGACCCAGTACTTC. Its translation: CASDQTGHGETQYF.